This T cell receptor beta chain came from a study of blood T cells in healthy people across ages. Next came a second PCR, run for about 7 to 12 cycles, which used a sample-barcoded 5' primer along with a J-beta primer mix. TCRdb reprocessed the 5' RACE reads via MiXCR and lists one record per CDR3 protein. The table shows 800,000 or so distinct CDR3 sequences, with around 25% occurring only once. Isolation of PBMCs gave at least 6 million cells per sample. The trim removed 5 bases at V and 3 bases at J, leaving 10 bases unmatched. The CDR3 has 16 amino acids. These same records also appear under a second study, on T cells of mothers and their children. Per that paper: A primer called M1S, used in the second PCR, added sample barcodes and 2-4 random nucleotides.

The material sequenced was blood. This TCR came from a boy aged 5-17 years in good health. The chain couples TRBV12-3 or TRBV12-4 to TRBJ2-1; 7 bases are shared with TRBD1. CDR3 sequence reads: CASSPDDRAYYNEQFF. The CDR3 region has the DNA TGTGCCAGCAGTCCCGACGACAGGGCTTACTACAATGAGCAGTTCTTC.